One sample yielded the 28 T cell receptor beta chains listed below, sequenced in a study of vaccination and CD4 T cells after COVID-19 (dated by TCRdb to between 2021 and 2023). In light of the paper, this sample's treatment or condition label describes: roughly 10-day PBMC culture with coronavirus spike peptide pools or control peptides (ViraFEST assay). These receptors' targets are unknown. The library was generated by PCR. TCRdb shows the sequencer as Illumina iSeq 100. DNA from cultured CD4+ T cells underwent TCR sequencing with the Oncomine TCR Beta short-read assay at the Johns Hopkins FTIC core. The public sequencing data were trimmed at Q25 with fastp and processed into clonotypes with MiXCR by TCRdb, which kept only in-frame beta chains. One record per CDR3 amino acid sequence lists the most common genes and DNA. Within this sample are approximately 20,000 distinct CDR3 sequences, with over 40% of them counted one time only. The ten largest account for 8% to 10% of the sample.

Sequences were obtained from CD4+ T cells from blood, cultured in vitro. The receptors shown here come from a human donor who had recovered from COVID-19.

V gene TRBV2 combines with J gene TRBJ2-7; D perhaps matches TRBD2 (5 bases). Germline V gene sequence: CDR1 SNHLY, CDR2 FYNNEI. Trimming cost V 6 bases and J 0 bases, with 12 bases left between them. CDR3 length: 14 amino acids. CDR3 DNA: TGTGCCAGCAGCCGAGGACTGGCCTCCTACGAGCAGTACTTC. Translating it yields CASSRGLASYEQYF.

Only one count was recorded for this clonotype. The rearrangement joins TRBV5-1 to TRBJ2-3; 7 bases fit TRBD1. This CDR3 region has 14 residues. J gave up 2 bases and V 4 bases, and 4 bases lay outside the gene matches. The germline gives CDR1 SGHRS, CDR2 YFSETQ. The DNA for the CDR3 is TGCGCCAGCAGCATGGACAGGCCCACAGATACGCAGTATTTT. It yields the protein CASSMDRPTDTQYF.

The chain has TRBV6-4 and TRBJ2-3, with D perhaps matching TRBD1 (5 bases). The length of the CDR3 is 16 residues. Germline CDR1 is MRHNA and CDR2 is SNTAGT. V lost 7 bases, J lost 1 base, and 18 bases lay in between. CDR3 loop: CASMRGRGVGTDTQYF. The CDR3 DNA sequence: TGTGCCAGCATGAGAGGAAGGGGTGTAGGCACAGATACGCAGTATTTT.

The chain uses TRBV28 and TRBJ2-3, with TRBD1 identical over 7 bases. Germline V CDR1 and CDR2: MDHEN, SYDVKM. Trimming took 7 bases from V and 3 from J; bases not matched to a gene: 13. The CDR3 has 16 amino acids. The CDR3 loop reads CASNPQTGWGTDTQYF. Here the CDR3 DNA reads TGTGCCAGCAACCCCCAGACAGGGTGGGGGACAGATACGCAGTATTTT.

In this sample, this clonotype turned up once. V is TRBV5-2 and J is TRBJ1-2; the D segment call TRBD1 is taken from the table without a DNA check. TRBV5-2 is deemed a pseudogene. CDR3 length: 14 amino acids. The CDR3 region is CASSQADRAGGYTF. In nucleotides, the CDR3 is TGCGCCAGCAGCCAGGCCGACAGGGCAGGCGGCTACACCTTC.

The V and J genes are TRBV19 and TRBJ2-3; 8 nucleotides match TRBD1. The CDR3 runs 15 residues. The germline CDR1 and CDR2 sequences are LNHDA and SQIVND (reference sequence). V shed 5 bases and J 7 bases; nucleotides not matched to a gene: 11. The CDR3 region has the DNA TGTGCCAGTAGTCCCGGACAGGGTATCACCAATACGCAGTATTTT. This sequence encodes CASSPGQGITNTQYF. Full variable domain (rest looked up from reference TRBV19 and TRBJ2-3): DGGITQSPKYLFRKEGQNVTLSCEQNLNHDAMYWYRQDPGQGLRLIYYSQIVNDFQKGDIAEGYSVSREKKESFPLTVTSAQKNPTAFYLCASSPGQGITNTQYFGPGTRLTVL.

CDR3 amino acids: CASSLAGTGAPDTQYF. The CDR3 DNA is TGTGCCAGCAGCTTAGCCGGGACAGGGGCCCCAGATACGCAGTATTTT. This sequence joins TRBV7-8 and TRBJ2-3, with TRBD1 matching over 10 bases. The germline CDR1 and CDR2 sequences are SGHVS and FQNEAQ. This CDR3 contains 16 residues. Losses at the gene ends were 0 bases for V and 4 bases for J; bases not matched to a gene: 4. Together with reference TRBV7-8 and TRBJ2-3, the CDR3 gives the full variable domain: GAGVSQSPRYKVAKRGQDVALRCDPISGHVSLFWYQQALGQGPEFLTYFQNEAQLDKSGLPSDRFFAERPEGSVSTLKIQRTQQEDSAVYLCASSLAGTGAPDTQYFGPGTRLTVL.

The gene calls are TRBV2 and TRBJ2-1; possible D gene TRBD2, 5 bases. Between the trimmed V and J ends, which lost 3 bases and 6 bases, there was a span of 9 bases. CDR1 is SNHLY, CDR2 FYNNEI, per germline. This CDR3 is built from 13 residues. Here the CDR3 reads CASSDLAGNEQFF. The CDR3, as DNA: TGTGCCAGCAGTGACCTAGCAGGCAATGAGCAGTTCTTC.

CDR3 DNA sequence: TGTGGGGGCGGGAGGGGACCCCAAGAGACCCAGTACTTC. Translating gives CGGGRGPQETQYF. The V call is TRBV30, the J call TRBJ2-5; 9 bases line up with TRBD2. The CDR3 runs to 13 residues. CDR1 is GTSNPN, CDR2 SVGIG, per germline (reference sequence). Complete variable domain (other parts from reference TRBV30 and TRBJ2-5): SQTIHQWPATLVQPVGSPLSLECTVEGTSNPNLYWYRQAAGRGLQLLFYSVGIGQISSEVPQNLSASRPQDRQFILSSKKLLLSDSGFYLCGGGRGPQETQYFGPGTRLLVL.

This clonotype was seen more than once but under ten times. V and J are TRBV28 and TRBJ2-5; 7 positions match TRBD2. After removal of 6 bases from V and 4 bases from J, the junction contained 8 bases not matched to a gene. This CDR3 has 14 residues. In germline, CDR1 is MDHEN, CDR2 SYDVKM. The CDR3 is CASSSGTITETQYF. CDR3 DNA: TGTGCCAGCAGCTCCGGGACTATTACAGAGACCCAGTACTTC.

The gene calls are TRBV12-3 or TRBV12-4 and TRBJ1-2; D is unclear. This CDR3 has 16 amino acids. The V end was cut by 3 bases, the J end by 2 bases, with 16 bases between. CDR3 amino acids: CASSFHPLHGNYGYTF. For the CDR3, the DNA is TGTGCCAGCAGTTTTCATCCCCTTCACGGGAACTATGGCTACACCTTC.

This rearrangement joins TRBV28 to TRBJ1-6; D perhaps matches TRBD1 (6 bases). Germline CDR1 MDHEN, CDR2 SYDVKM. V lost 6 bases and J lost 5, with 8 bases in between. The CDR3 spans 13 residues. CDR3 nucleotides: TGTGCCAGCAGGGACAGCCATAATTCACCCCTCCACTTT. It encodes CASRDSHNSPLHF. Drawing the rest from reference TRBV28 and TRBJ1-6, the complete variable domain is DVKVTQSSRYLVKRTGEKVFLECVQDMDHENMFWYRQDPGLGLRLIYFSYDVKMKEKGDIPEGYSVSREKKERFSLILESASTNQTSMYLCASRDSHNSPLHFGNGTRLTVT.

This clonotype was observed a few times. The genes are TRBV27 and TRBJ2-3; TRBD2 aligns across 7 bases. The length of the CDR3 is 17 residues. Per the germline V gene, CDR1 is MNHEY and CDR2 is SMNVEV (reference sequence). Losses at the gene ends were 3 bases for V and 6 bases for J; bases not matched to a gene: 15. The CDR3 DNA follows: TGTGCCAGCAGTTTTATCGGCGGGAGCGAGGAATCGGATACGCAGTATTTT. This gives the protein CASSFIGGSEESDTQYF.

The chain employs TRBV20-1 and TRBJ2-7, with 9 bases aligning to TRBD2. Germline lookup yields CDR1 DFQATT and CDR2 SNEGSKA (reference sequence). The V and J ends lost 6 bases and 7 bases, in that order; junction bases with no gene match: 19. The CDR3 is 16 residues long. CDR3 sequence (DNA): TGCAGTGCCAGGGAGTCCAGCGGGAGGAGTTTAGGAGAGCAGTACTTC. Protein sequence: CSARESSGRSLGEQYF.

J is TRBJ1-6 and V is TRBV11-2; D remains unclear. The CDR3 has 15 residues. Per the germline V gene, CDR1 is SGHAT and CDR2 is FQNNGV. The CDR3 bases are TGTGCAGCCTCCTCTAGTAGCTCCTATAATTCACCCCTCCACTTT. This encodes CAASSSSSYNSPLHF.

This clonotype was recorded a few times. This chain connects TRBV5-1 to TRBJ2-2; D is perhaps TRBD2 (5 bases). Germline V gene lookup returns CDR1 SGHRS and CDR2 YFSETQ. With 2 bases removed from V and 5 bases from J, the gap between germline ends came to 10 bases. The CDR3 length is 14 residues. CDR3 in amino acids: CASSFGRGTGELFF. The DNA for the CDR3 is TGCGCCAGCAGCTTCGGACGGGGAACCGGGGAGCTGTTTTTT.

The CDR3 sequence is CASSLVGTQGETQYF. CDR3 nucleotides: TGTGCCAGCAGCTTAGTTGGCACCCAGGGGGAGACCCAGTACTTC. The chain links TRBV7-6 to TRBJ2-5, with D possibly being TRBD1 (6 bases). Trimming took 1 base from V and 5 from J, leaving 14 bases between them. Germline V lookup: CDR1 SGHVS, CDR2 FNYEAQ. The CDR3 sequence is 15 residues long.

This clonotype was picked up a small number of times. The CDR3 region has the DNA TGCAGTGCTAGTTGGGCGGTTAGCAATCAGCCCCAGCATTTT. Translation gives CSASWAVSNQPQHF. The J gene is TRBJ1-5, the V gene TRBV20-1; no clear D gene. CDR1 and CDR2 (germline): DFQATT, SNEGSKA (reference sequence). The CDR3 runs to 14 residues. The V gene lost 3 bases and the J gene lost 0 bases, with 9 bases spanning the gap.

V is TRBV21-1 and J is TRBJ2-5. TRBV21-1 has pseudogene status. The CDR3 is made up of 14 amino acids. The DNA of the CDR3 is TGTGCCAGCATGAAAAATCGGATACAAGAGACCCAGTACTTC. It codes for CASMKNRIQETQYF.

CDR3 amino acids: CASSLSGTGANVLTF. The CDR3 coding sequence is TGTGCCAGCAGTTTATCAGGGACTGGGGCCAACGTCCTGACTTTC. V gene TRBV28 combines with J gene TRBJ2-6; D may be TRBD1 (5 bases). The V end was cut by 1 base, the J end by 2 bases, with 6 bases between. The CDR3 totals 15 residues. Germline V gene lookup returns CDR1 MDHEN and CDR2 SYDVKM.

V gene TRBV10-3 combines with J gene TRBJ1-2; a possible D gene is TRBD1 (5 bases). This CDR3 contains 14 residues. V was cut by 8 bases and J by 8 bases, with 21 bases left in between. Germline CDR1 reads ENHRY; CDR2 reads SYGVKD. This CDR3 is CAIGGRALEDGYTF. The CDR3 DNA reads as TGTGCCATCGGGGGACGGGCTCTTGAGGACGGCTACACCTTC.

The chain is built from TRBV2 and TRBJ2-2, with 8 bases identical to TRBD2. The V gene's germline CDR1 is SNHLY and CDR2 FYNNEI. CDR3 size: 17 residues. The junction had 8 bases not matched to a gene; V was cut back by 1 base and J by 4 bases. The CDR3 coding sequence is TGTGCCAGCAGTGAAGAGGACGGGGGGGCCTTCACCGGGGAGCTGTTTTTT. It yields the protein CASSEEDGGAFTGELFF. The entire variable domain, with the rest obtained from reference TRBV2 and TRBJ2-2, is as follows: EPEVTQTPSHQVTQMGQEVILRCVPISNHLYFYWYRQILGQKVEFLVSFYNNEISEKSEIFDDQFSVERPDGSNFTLKIRSTKLEDSAMYFCASSEEDGGAFTGELFFGEGSRLTVL.

The chain is built from TRBV5-1 and TRBJ1-1; D is undetermined. The V gene's germline CDR1 is SGHRS and CDR2 YFSETQ. V lost 0 bases and J 5 bases, leaving 11 bases between the germline ends. The length of the CDR3 is 14 residues. CDR3 region: CASSLGPANTEAFF. In nucleotides, the CDR3 is TGCGCCAGCAGCTTGGGGCCCGCGAATACTGAAGCTTTCTTT. Full variable domain (rest looked up from reference TRBV5-1 and TRBJ1-1): KAGVTQTPRYLIKTRGQQVTLSCSPISGHRSVSWYQQTPGQGLQFLFEYFSETQRNKGNFPGRFSGRQFSNSRSEMNVSTLELGDSALYLCASSLGPANTEAFFGQGTRLTVV.

This chain links TRBV6-2 or TRBV6-3 with TRBJ2-7, with 9 bases aligning to TRBD2. This CDR3 is built from 14 residues. V lost 5 bases, J lost 2 bases, and 4 bases stayed unmatched. Germline loops: CDR1 MNHEY, CDR2 SVGEGT. CDR3 DNA: TGTGCCAGCAGTCGTAGCGGGGGACCCTACGAGCAGTACTTC. Its protein product is CASSRSGGPYEQYF.

V usage is TRBV20-1 and J usage is TRBJ1-5, with D tentatively TRBD1 (5 bases). The CDR3 runs 15 residues. With 3 bases removed from V and 2 bases from J, the gap between germline ends came to 14 bases. Germline assignment: CDR1 DFQATT and CDR2 SNEGSKA (reference sequence). Written as DNA, the CDR3 is TGCAGTGCTAGGGATTCGGAAGGGGGCAATCAGCCCCAGCATTTT. Translation gives CSARDSEGGNQPQHF.

This clonotype was seen a few times. The chain couples TRBV27 to TRBJ2-3, with D perhaps assigned TRBD1 or TRBD2 (5 bases each). The CDR3 has 16 amino acids. V lost 5 bases and J lost 0, with 15 bases in between. Germline CDR1 MNHEY, CDR2 SMNVEV (reference sequence). The CDR3 loop is CASSPLGTASTDTQYF. In nucleotides, the CDR3 is TGTGCCAGCAGTCCCCTGGGGACCGCTAGCACAGATACGCAGTATTTT.

J is TRBJ1-6 and V is TRBV7-6, with D possibly being TRBD1 (5 bases). The CDR3 runs to 14 residues. V dropped 3 bases and J dropped 6 bases, with 9 bases sitting between them. The germline V gene encodes CDR1 SGHVS and CDR2 FNYEAQ. Here the CDR3 reads CASSLTELNSPLHF. CDR3 DNA: TGTGCCAGCAGCTTGACAGAGCTTAATTCACCCCTCCACTTT. Based on the CDR3 plus reference TRBV7-6 and TRBJ1-6, the full variable domain is GAGVSQSPRYKVTKRGQDVALRCDPISGHVSLYWYRQALGQGPEFLTYFNYEAQQDKSGLPNDRFSAERPEGSISTLTIQRTEQRDSAMYRCASSLTELNSPLHFGNGTRLTVT.

The chain uses TRBV10-3 and TRBJ2-1; D unclear. The V end was cut by 0 bases, the J end by 5 bases, with 5 bases between. CDR1 is ENHRY, CDR2 SYGVKD, per germline. The CDR3 is 13 amino acids. CDR3 in DNA: TGTGCCATCAGTGAGTCTCCCCACAATGAGCAGTTCTTC. This encodes CAISESPHNEQFF.